The 17 T cell receptor beta chains listed next were all sequenced from one sample in a study of T-cell reconstitution after alpha-beta-depleted transplantation in children. During its preparation, the TCRbeta library received unique molecular identifiers. One entry per CDR3 protein results from TCRdb running MiXCR on the PCR reads. The sample includes over 300,000 distinct CDR3 sequences, around a tenth of them seen just once. The sequenced sample was PBMCs from the stem cell graft donor, obtained from the stem cell graft. Receptor source: a human donor who donated a stem cell graft to a child with acute lymphoblastic leukemia.

This clonotype has more than one count but fewer than ten. The gene calls are TRBV5-1 and TRBJ1-5, with D perhaps matching TRBD1 (5 bases). The CDR3 is made up of 14 amino acids. Germline CDR1 and CDR2: SGHRS and YFSETQ. Deletions cut 4 bases from V and 3 bases from J, with 11 bases between. The CDR3 is CASSPTGDNQPQHF. CDR3 DNA: TGCGCCAGCAGCCCTACAGGAGACAATCAGCCCCAGCATTTT.

About this clonotype: The missing conserved phenylalanine or tryptophan at the end of this CDR3 makes a read error likely. This chain joins TRBV7-2 and TRBJ1-3; D gene unclear. The CDR3 covers 13 residues. Looked up from germline, CDR1 is SGHTA and CDR2 is FQGNSA. V was pared by 1 base and J by 3 bases, with 4 bases between. CDR3 loop: CASSLVGGNTIYL. The CDR3 DNA reads as TGTGCCAGCAGCTTAGTAGGTGGAAACACCATATATTTA.

This chain connects TRBV5-1 to TRBJ2-2, with D uncertain. Between the trimmed V and J ends, which lost 0 bases and 3 bases, there was a span of 9 bases. The CDR3 runs 15 residues. The V gene's germline CDR1 is SGHRS and CDR2 YFSETQ. The CDR3, as DNA: TGCGCCAGCAGCTTGGCCAACTCATACACCGGGGAGCTGTTTTTT. This translates into CASSLANSYTGELFF.

The V call is TRBV27, the J call TRBJ1-1; D may be TRBD1 (5 bases). CDR3 size: 15 residues. V lost 4 bases to trimming and J lost 0 bases, with 12 bases between them. Germline V gives CDR1 MNHEY, CDR2 SMNVEV (reference sequence). CDR3 DNA: TGTGCCAGCAGTTACGAGGGACGGTTGAACACTGAAGCTTTCTTT. As protein: CASSYEGRLNTEAFF.

This rearrangement joins TRBV7-9 to TRBJ2-7; 7 bases line up with TRBD1. Germline V CDR1 and CDR2: SEHNR, FQNEAQ (reference sequence). CDR3 size: 12 residues. The J segment lost 7 bases and the V segment lost 5 bases, leaving 5 bases of the junction unmatched. This CDR3 is CASSGVTGEQYF. Written as DNA, the CDR3 is TGTGCCAGCAGCGGGGTGACAGGGGAGCAGTACTTC. Full variable domain (rest looked up from reference TRBV7-9 and TRBJ2-7): DTGVSQNPRHKITKRGQNVTFRCDPISEHNRLYWYRQTLGQGPEFLTYFQNEAQLEKSRLLSDRFSAERPKGSFSTLEIQRTEQGDSAMYLCASSGVTGEQYFGPGTRLTVT.

This clonotype was seen ten or more times. The V and J genes are TRBV12-3 or TRBV12-4 and TRBJ2-1; perhaps TRBD2 as D (6 bases). The CDR3 consists of 16 residues. The V and J ends lost 6 bases and 0 bases respectively, with 15 bases between them. The CDR3 nucleotides read TGTGCCAGCAGCTGGACCGGGACTCGCTCCTACAATGAGCAGTTCTTC. This encodes CASSWTGTRSYNEQFF.

This clonotype was seen at least ten times. Sequence at one end of the junction differs from germline and may be a read error. The chain combines TRBV27 with TRBJ2-7; possibly TRBD1 for D (6 bases). This CDR3 is 12 amino acids long. The germline V gene has CDR1 MNHEY and CDR2 SMNVEV (reference sequence). The CDR3 DNA is TGTGCCAGCAGTTCCACACAGGGACCTCTGATCTTC. As protein: CASSSTQGPLIF.

This clonotype was counted between two and nine times. DNA of the CDR3: TGTGCCAGCTCACCTATCGGACCGGGCAGTCCGAACACCGGGGAGCTGTTTTTT. It translates to CASSPIGPGSPNTGELFF. V and J are TRBV18 and TRBJ2-2; D not resolved. CDR1 and CDR2 from the germline V gene are KGHSH and LQKENI. CDR3 length equals 18 residues. Trimming left V 3 bases short and J 0 bases short, with 17 bases between. The whole variable domain, remainder taken from reference TRBV18 and TRBJ2-2, is NAGVMQNPRHLVRRRGQEARLRCSPMKGHSHVYWYRQLPEEGLKFMVYLQKENIIDESGMPKERFSAEFPKEGPSILRIQQVVRGDSAAYFCASSPIGPGSPNTGELFFGEGSRLTVL.

The rearrangement links TRBV3-1 to TRBJ2-3; D possibly corresponds to TRBD1 (7 bases). Per germline, CDR1 LGHDT and CDR2 YNNKEL (reference sequence). CDR3 length: 15 residues. Trimming cost V 6 bases and J 7 bases, with 20 bases left between them. The CDR3 DNA reads as TGTGCCAGCAGGGACACAGGGGCCGGGGGTAATACGCAGTATTTT. Its translation is CASRDTGAGGNTQYF.

The chain has TRBV15 and TRBJ2-6, with D possibly matching TRBD2 (6 bases). Germline-derived CDR1 and CDR2 are LNHNV and YYDKDF (reference sequence). Trimming removed 5 bases at V and 0 bases at J, with 8 bases between. The CDR3 runs 15 residues. This chain's CDR3 is CATSPGLSGANVLTF. CDR3 coding DNA: TGTGCCACCAGCCCGGGACTCTCTGGGGCCAACGTCCTGACTTTC.

A few counts support this clonotype. The chain uses TRBV27 and TRBJ1-6; unclear D gene. Deletions cut 2 bases from V and 7 bases from J, with 12 bases between. Per germline, CDR1 MNHEY and CDR2 SMNVEV (reference sequence). The CDR3 loop spans 15 amino acids. CDR3 region: CASSLIGGLNSPLHF. CDR3 bases: TGTGCCAGCAGTTTAATCGGCGGCCTAAATTCACCCCTCCACTTT.

The chain employs TRBV12-3 or TRBV12-4 and TRBJ2-1; perhaps TRBD2 as D (6 bases). This CDR3 region has 15 residues. V lost 11 bases to trimming and J lost 4 bases, with 21 bases between them. The CDR3 bases are TGTGCCGGCACTCGGCTAGCGAACAAGTACAATGAGCAGTTCTTC. It translates to CAGTRLANKYNEQFF.

This clonotype was observed a handful of times. This chain connects TRBV5-1 to TRBJ1-2; TRBD1 matches 11 bases. The CDR3 loop spans 16 amino acids. Trimming cost V 3 bases and J 5 bases; bases outside gene matches: 9. CDR1 and CDR2 from the germline V gene are SGHRS and YFSETQ. CDR3 residues: CASSWTGGERVYGYTF. CDR3 in DNA: TGCGCCAGCAGCTGGACAGGGGGCGAACGCGTTTATGGCTACACCTTC.

This clonotype was counted a few times. V and J are TRBV30 and TRBJ1-1; D not certain. The V and J ends lost 0 bases and 2 bases respectively, with 10 bases between them. From germline, CDR1 is GTSNPN and CDR2 SVGIG (reference sequence). The CDR3 is 14 amino acids. CDR3 region: CAWSVWPTNTEAFF. The CDR3 DNA follows: TGTGCCTGGAGTGTGTGGCCCACAAACACTGAAGCTTTCTTT.

In its sample, this clonotype was seen a few times. The J gene is TRBJ2-4, the V gene TRBV7-2; possibly TRBD2 for D (6 bases). This CDR3 has 16 residues. Looked up from germline, CDR1 is SGHTA and CDR2 is FQGNSA. Trimming left V 5 bases short and J 3 bases short, with 17 bases between. The CDR3: CASSPLGGQRKNIQYF. The CDR3 bases are TGTGCCAGCAGCCCCTTGGGGGGTCAGCGCAAAAACATTCAGTACTTC.

The rearrangement joins TRBV7-2 to TRBJ2-3; D might be TRBD1 (5 bases). CDR3 size: 16 residues. The germline V and J ends were trimmed by 5 bases and 0 bases, with 15 bases remaining between them. Looked up from germline, CDR1 is SGHTA and CDR2 is FQGNSA. CDR3 in amino acids: CASSQPSRASTDTQYF. In DNA, the CDR3 is TGTGCCAGCAGCCAACCCTCCAGGGCGAGCACAGATACGCAGTATTTT.

The chain is built from TRBV11-1 and TRBJ2-1; 7 nucleotides line up with TRBD2. The length of the CDR3 is 19 residues. Germline V gene lookup returns CDR1 SGHAT and CDR2 FQDESV (reference sequence). The V and J ends lost 2 bases and 6 bases, in that order; junction bases with no gene match: 19. DNA of the CDR3: TGTGCCAGCAGCTTATTCTCCTTAGCGGGTCTGGGCTTCGGCAATGAGCAGTTCTTC. It specifies CASSLFSLAGLGFGNEQFF.